These 26 T cell receptor beta chains came from one sample sequenced in a study of blood T cell repertoires in COVID-19. Clones were read by immunoSEQ multiplex PCR, and TCRdb kept only the in-frame ones, dropping some. Of under 200,000 clones listed, approximately 84% are singletons. The source material was peripheral blood. These receptors were obtained from a woman aged 50 to 60 with COVID-19, enrolled during active disease.

The rearrangement links TRBV7-8 to TRBJ1-4; TRBD1 is a possible D gene (6 bases). This CDR3 has 18 amino acids. The germline V and J ends were trimmed by 4 bases and 0 bases, with 18 bases remaining between them. The germline gives CDR1 SGHVS, CDR2 FQNEAQ. CDR3 loop: CASSYDPTGLATNEKLFF. CDR3 bases: TGTGCCAGCAGCTACGATCCAACAGGGCTTGCAACTAATGAAAAACTGTTTTTT.

The chain combines TRBV28 with TRBJ1-6; D gene unclear. The V end was cut by 7 bases, the J end by 7 bases, with 14 bases between. The germline gives CDR1 MDHEN, CDR2 SYDVKM. The CDR3 loop spans 14 amino acids. Here the CDR3 DNA reads TGTGCCAGCATGACCCGGGGTCTGAATTCACCCCTCCACTTT. Its protein is CASMTRGLNSPLHF.

The chain employs TRBV6-2 or TRBV6-3 and TRBJ1-2, with 9 bases matching TRBD1. The V gene end was trimmed by 6 bases and the J gene end by 7 bases; junction bases not matched to a gene: 15. Germline V lookup: CDR1 MNHEY, CDR2 SVGEGT. There are 16 residues in the CDR3. CDR3 sequence: CASSPTHPGTGFGYTF. The DNA of the CDR3 is TGTGCCAGCAGCCCAACACATCCCGGGACAGGGTTTGGCTACACCTTC.

The chain links TRBV7-9 to TRBJ2-2; tentative D call: TRBD1 (6 bases). Trimming removed 5 bases from V and 5 bases from J, with 9 bases in between. This CDR3 spans 13 amino acids. Germline V gene sequence: CDR1 SEHNR, CDR2 FQNEAQ (reference sequence). CDR3 amino acids: CASSDTGTGELFF. The CDR3 DNA sequence: TGTGCCAGCAGCGACACAGGGACCGGGGAGCTGTTTTTT.

The chain combines TRBV12-5 with TRBJ2-3, with 10 bases fitting TRBD1. The CDR3 spans 17 residues. With 0 bases clipped from V and 2 bases from J, the junction kept 5 bases outside the gene matches. CDR1 and CDR2 (germline): LGHNT, FRNRAP. This chain's CDR3 is CASGLVLGTGVTDTQYF. The CDR3 DNA is TGTGCTAGTGGTTTGGTTTTAGGGACAGGGGTCACAGATACGCAGTATTTT. The full variable domain, rest sourced from reference TRBV12-5 and TRBJ2-3, is DARVTQTPRHKVTEMGQEVTMRCQPILGHNTVFWYRQTMMQGLELLAYFRNRAPLDDSGMPKDRFSAEMPDATLATLKIQPSEPRDSAVYFCASGLVLGTGVTDTQYFGPGTRLTVL.

This chain uses TRBV2 with TRBJ2-3; 14 nucleotides align to TRBD2. The ends lost 6 bases at V and 3 bases at J; junction bases unmatched: 8. This CDR3 spans 17 amino acids. CDR1 is SNHLY and CDR2 is FYNNEI in the germline V gene. The CDR3 bases are TGTGCCAGCAGGGGGTCGAGGACTAGCGGGGGGACAGATACGCAGTATTTT. Its protein product is CASRGSRTSGGTDTQYF. The complete variable domain, with remaining parts taken from reference TRBV2 and TRBJ2-3, reads EPEVTQTPSHQVTQMGQEVILRCVPISNHLYFYWYRQILGQKVEFLVSFYNNEISEKSEIFDDQFSVERPDGSNFTLKIRSTKLEDSAMYFCASRGSRTSGGTDTQYFGPGTRLTVL.

The gene calls are TRBV9 and TRBJ1-3; D not resolved. CDR1 is SGDLS and CDR2 is YYNGEE in the germline V gene. The CDR3 totals 15 residues. The germline V and J ends were trimmed by 3 bases and 0 bases, with 10 bases remaining between them. This chain's CDR3 is CASSEGRSSGNTIYF. CDR3 DNA sequence: TGTGCCAGCAGCGAAGGGAGGAGCTCTGGAAACACCATATATTTT.

The chain links TRBV14 to TRBJ2-7; 9 nucleotides line up with TRBD1. Trimming removed 2 bases from V and 3 bases from J; junction bases left unmatched: 5. The CDR3 is 15 residues long. CDR1 and CDR2 from the germline V gene are SGHDN and FVKESK. The CDR3 sequence is CASSQTGQGSYEQYF. The CDR3 region has the DNA TGTGCCAGCAGCCAAACGGGACAGGGAAGCTACGAGCAGTACTTC.

V usage is TRBV5-4 and J usage is TRBJ2-6; the D is unclear. V was trimmed by 0 bases and J by 0 bases, leaving 10 bases between them. The germline V gene encodes CDR1 SGHNT and CDR2 YYREEE (reference sequence). The CDR3 is 17 residues long. The CDR3 DNA reads as TGTGCCAGCAGCTTGGATCCGGGTAGCTCTGGGGCCAACGTCCTGACTTTC. This sequence encodes CASSLDPGSSGANVLTF.

On this clone itself: Within the sample, other DNA sequences also encode this same CDR3. The V and J genes are TRBV3-1 (or the pseudogene TRBV3-2) and TRBJ2-5, with 9 bases identical to TRBD2. This CDR3 has 15 amino acids. Germline loops: CDR1 LGHDT, CDR2 YNNKEL (reference sequence). The V and J ends lost 1 base and 2 bases, in that order; junction bases with no gene match: 2. The CDR3 is CASSQGLAGQETQYF. The CDR3 nucleotides are TGTGCCAGCAGCCAAGGTCTAGCGGGACAAGAGACCCAGTACTTC.

The genes are TRBV5-1 and TRBJ2-5, with D possibly being TRBD1 (6 bases). Germline lookup yields CDR1 SGHRS and CDR2 YFSETQ. CDR3 length: 15 amino acids. The V gene lost 7 bases and the J gene lost 2 bases, with 18 bases spanning the gap. The CDR3 nucleotides read TGCGCCAGCGGGGAACAGGGTTTGCCGCAAGAGACCCAGTACTTC. Translation: CASGEQGLPQETQYF.

The rearrangement links TRBV27 to TRBJ1-3; D is perhaps TRBD1 (5 bases). This CDR3 has 14 residues. Between the trimmed V and J ends, which lost 4 bases and 4 bases, there was a span of 11 bases. Germline V gene data show CDR1 as MNHEY and CDR2 as SMNVEV (reference sequence). The CDR3 loop reads CASSYRGAGNTIYF. The CDR3 DNA sequence: TGTGCCAGCAGTTATCGCGGGGCCGGAAACACCATATATTTT.

V usage is TRBV7-2 and J usage is TRBJ1-4; D may be TRBD1 (5 bases). V lost 2 bases to trimming and J lost 6 bases, with 10 bases between them. This CDR3 spans 14 amino acids. The germline V gene encodes CDR1 SGHTA and CDR2 FQGNSA. The CDR3 DNA reads as TGTGCCAGCAGCTTAACGGGGGTGGATGAAAAACTGTTTTTT. Encoded protein: CASSLTGVDEKLFF. Using reference TRBV7-2 and TRBJ1-4 for the parts outside the CDR3, the full variable domain is GAGVSQSPSNKVTEKGKDVELRCDPISGHTALYWYRQSLGQGLEFLIYFQGNSAPDKSGLPSDRFSAERTGGSVSTLTIQRTQQEDSAVYLCASSLTGVDEKLFFGSGTQLSVL.

The chain uses TRBV2 and TRBJ1-2; D might be TRBD1 (6 bases). Germline CDR1 and CDR2: SNHLY and FYNNEI. Deletions cut 5 bases from V and 7 bases from J, with 11 bases between. This CDR3 has 12 amino acids. CDR3 sequence: CASSLQGSGYTF. CDR3 DNA: TGTGCCAGCAGTTTACAGGGAAGTGGCTACACCTTC.

J is TRBJ2-3 and V is TRBV27, with 7 nucleotides matching TRBD2. Germline V CDR1 and CDR2: MNHEY, SMNVEV (reference sequence). The CDR3 covers 15 residues. V lost 3 bases, J lost 1 base, and 4 bases stayed unmatched. DNA of the CDR3: TGTGCCAGCAGTTTGGGGAGGGCGGGCACAGATACGCAGTATTTT. Protein product: CASSLGRAGTDTQYF.

The gene calls are TRBV6-5 and TRBJ2-2; D possibly corresponds to TRBD2 (7 bases). Deletions cut 11 bases from V and 2 bases from J, with 18 bases between. The CDR3 loop spans 15 amino acids. Per the germline V gene, CDR1 is MNHEY and CDR2 is SVGAGI. The CDR3 is CASSLGGANTGELFF. The DNA for the CDR3 is TGTGCCTCCTCCCTAGGGGGGGCCAACACCGGGGAGCTGTTTTTT.

This sequence joins TRBV6-5 and TRBJ2-1, with TRBD1 matching over 8 bases. Germline CDR1 and CDR2: MNHEY and SVGAGI. J was trimmed by 7 bases and V by 5 bases; bases with no gene match: 10. The CDR3 is 15 residues long. CDR3 sequence reads: CASSLPGQAQNEQFF. The DNA of the CDR3 is TGTGCCAGCAGTCTACCGGGACAGGCCCAAAATGAGCAGTTCTTC.

The chain is built from TRBV4-2 and TRBJ1-2; no reliable D call. V dropped 0 bases and J dropped 5 bases, with 16 bases sitting between them. Germline V gene sequence: CDR1 LGHNA, CDR2 YNFKEQ. The CDR3 is 16 amino acids. CDR3 protein: CASSQDWQAIGYGYTF. As DNA, the CDR3 is TGTGCCAGCAGCCAAGATTGGCAGGCGATAGGATATGGCTACACCTTC.

This clone was seen only a few times. The chain joins TRBV2 to TRBJ2-1; possible D gene TRBD2, 6 bases. This CDR3 has 14 amino acids. Trimming left V 8 bases short and J 3 bases short, with 14 bases between. From germline, CDR1 is SNHLY and CDR2 FYNNEI. This chain's CDR3 is CASQSGDYYNEQFF. CDR3 nucleotides: TGTGCCAGCCAATCGGGAGACTACTACAATGAGCAGTTCTTC.

A few counts support this clone. This chain links TRBV4-1 with TRBJ1-4; possible D gene TRBD1, 5 bases. V was pared by 4 bases and J by 12 bases, with 21 bases between. The CDR3 is made up of 15 amino acids. The germline V gene encodes CDR1 MGHRA and CDR2 YSYEKL. The CDR3, as DNA: TGCGCCAGCAGCCTCGGTGCTGGGGCCCATAAGGAACTGTTTTTT. It translates to CASSLGAGAHKELFF.

V usage is TRBV7-2 and J usage is TRBJ2-3, with 10 bases lining up with TRBD1. After removal of 4 bases from V and 5 bases from J, the junction contained 3 bases not matched to a gene. The CDR3 runs to 14 residues. Germline V gene lookup returns CDR1 SGHTA and CDR2 FQGNSA. The CDR3 loop is CASSSGQGRDTQYF. In DNA, the CDR3 is TGTGCCAGCAGCTCGGGACAGGGGAGAGATACGCAGTATTTT.

This clone has a single count. The chain has TRBV13 and TRBJ1-2; TRBD1 agrees at 9 bases. Germline trimming cut 1 base from V and 5 bases from J; bases unmatched to any gene: 11. The CDR3 consists of 17 residues. The germline CDR1 and CDR2 sequences are PRHDT and FYEKMQ (reference sequence). Written as DNA, the CDR3 is TGTGCCAGCAGCTTAGACGTGACAGGGGGAACGGGGTATGGCTACACCTTC. This encodes CASSLDVTGGTGYGYTF.

Here the CDR3 DNA reads TGCCAAACTACCACAGATACGCAGTATTTT. Amino acids: CQTTTDTQYF. This chain joins TRBV20-1 and TRBJ2-3, with D hard to call. Germline V gives CDR1 DFQATT, CDR2 SNEGSKA (reference sequence). The CDR3 length is 10 residues.

This rearrangement joins TRBV7-9 to TRBJ1-1, with a tentative D call TRBD1 (5 bases). The CDR3 runs 15 residues. Germline V CDR1 and CDR2: SEHNR, FQNEAQ (reference sequence). V was cut by 1 base and J by 5 bases, with 14 bases left in between. This chain's CDR3 is CASSLVRGVGTEAFF. In DNA, the CDR3 is TGTGCCAGCAGCTTAGTCCGGGGGGTCGGGACTGAAGCTTTCTTT.

The chain links TRBV18 to TRBJ1-1, with 7 bases aligning to TRBD1. The CDR3 is made up of 16 amino acids. Per the germline V gene, CDR1 is KGHSH and CDR2 is LQKENI. V shed 6 bases and J 4 bases; nucleotides not matched to a gene: 14. The CDR3 nucleotides are TGTGCCAGCTCGCCCGTAGAGGGGGCGCGTGGCACTGAAGCTTTCTTT. This gives the protein CASSPVEGARGTEAFF.

The chain carries TRBV4-3 and TRBJ2-4; weak D call: TRBD1 (5 bases). The V end was cut by 0 bases, the J end by 4 bases, with 10 bases between. There are 15 residues in the CDR3. Germline lookup yields CDR1 LGHNA and CDR2 YSLEER. The CDR3 loop reads CASSQEFRQKNIQYF. DNA of the CDR3: TGCGCCAGCAGCCAAGAATTCCGACAGAAAAACATTCAGTACTTC.